This TCR beta chain was recovered during a study of T cell responses to AZD1222 COVID-19 vaccine. This clone is a singleton in its sample. What it recognizes is unknown. Whole-study findings and limits: Spike-specific TCR breadth and depth rose after two AZD1222 doses. The study sampled repertoires only after the peak T cell response.

TCRdb's copy holds only in-frame clones and misses some; the assay was immunoSEQ multiplex PCR. This sample carries approximately 150,000 clones, 87% of them seen once, and the ten largest clones take around 1%. Looked up from germline, CDR1 is SGHTA and CDR2 is FQGNSA. This CDR3 spans 15 amino acids. V lost 3 bases to trimming and J lost 0 bases, with 12 bases between them. The chain recombines TRBV7-2 with TRBJ2-7; D might be TRBD2 (5 bases). This receptor was taken from an adult who received the AZD1222 COVID-19 vaccine. This sample comprised peripheral blood, obtained 28 days after the second AZD1222 dose. The CDR3 sequence: CASSFALGSSYEQYF. The CDR3 region has the DNA TGTGCCAGCAGCTTTGCACTAGGAAGCTCCTACGAGCAGTACTTC.